This TCR beta chain comes out of a study of blood T cell repertoires in COVID-19. Study in general: PBMCs, B-cell-depleted T cells, or T cells were the source of the cDNA or gDNA that made up the material.

CDR1 DFQATT and CDR2 SNEGSKA come from the germline V gene (reference sequence). With 3 bases clipped from V and 1 base from J, the junction kept 13 bases outside the gene matches. This CDR3 has 17 amino acids. Profiling relied on immunoSEQ multiplex PCR, and the TCRdb table lists in-frame clones only, not all of them. The profile shows some 220,000 clones, approximately 80% of them singletons. This clone has just one count. Sequenced: peripheral blood. The receptor comes from a woman of 80 years or more with active or convalescent COVID-19. This rearrangement joins TRBV20-1 to TRBJ1-1, with 8 bases lining up with TRBD1. The chain's CDR3 is CSASSSSPGTGNTEAFF. CDR3 nucleotides: TGCAGTGCTAGTAGCTCAAGTCCCGGGACAGGGAACACTGAAGCTTTCTTT.